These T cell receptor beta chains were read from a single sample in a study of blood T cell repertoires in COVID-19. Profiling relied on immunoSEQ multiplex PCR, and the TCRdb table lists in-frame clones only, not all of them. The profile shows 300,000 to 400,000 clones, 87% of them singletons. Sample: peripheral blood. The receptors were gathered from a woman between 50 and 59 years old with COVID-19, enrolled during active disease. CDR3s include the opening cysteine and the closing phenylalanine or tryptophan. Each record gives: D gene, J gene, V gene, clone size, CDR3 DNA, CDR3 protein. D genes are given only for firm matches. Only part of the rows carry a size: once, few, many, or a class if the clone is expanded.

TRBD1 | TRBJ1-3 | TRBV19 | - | TGTGCCAGTAGGGCCAGGGGGCACTCTGGAAACACCATATATTTT | CASRARGHSGNTIYF
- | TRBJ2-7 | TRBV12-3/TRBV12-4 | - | TGTGCCAGCAGCCCTCCTAGTGTCAAGCAGTACTTC | CASSPPSVKQYF
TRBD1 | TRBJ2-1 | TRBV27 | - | TGTGCCAGCAGCAGGGACAGGGGCAGCAATGAGCAGTTCTTC | CASSRDRGSNEQFF
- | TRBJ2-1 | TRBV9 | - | TGTGCCAGCAGTGACCGGGACACGCGATACAATGAGCAGTTCTTC | CASSDRDTRYNEQFF
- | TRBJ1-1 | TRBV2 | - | TGTGCCAGCAGGGCCAGAATGAACACTGAAGCTTTCTTT | CASRARMNTEAFF
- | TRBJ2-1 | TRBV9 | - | TGTGCCAGCGGACCCAATAGGTTGGGAGCCTACAATGAGCAGTTCTTC | CASGPNRLGAYNEQFF
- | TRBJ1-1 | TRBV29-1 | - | TGCAGCGTTGAAATCCGGGGAAACACTGAAGCTTTCTTT | CSVEIRGNTEAFF
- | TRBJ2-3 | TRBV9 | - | TGTGCCAGCAGCCCGAATACCCCAGGGGCCGGAGTGACAAGAGATACGCAGTATTTT | CASSPNTPGAGVTRDTQYF
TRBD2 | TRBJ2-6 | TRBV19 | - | TGTGCCAGTAGTATTGAGGGAGGGCCTGGGGCCAACGTCCTGACTTTC | CASSIEGGPGANVLTF
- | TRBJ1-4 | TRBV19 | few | TGTGCCAGTACCCCAGGGACATTTGGGGAAAAACTGTTTTTT | CASTPGTFGEKLFF
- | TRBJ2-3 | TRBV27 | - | TGTGCCAGCGAGCGAGGGAGAACAGATACGCAGTATTTT | CASERGRTDTQYF
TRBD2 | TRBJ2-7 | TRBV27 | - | TGTGCCAGCAGTTTCCAGGATAGCGGGAGTGTTTACGAGCAGTACTTC | CASSFQDSGSVYEQYF
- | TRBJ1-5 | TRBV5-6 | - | TGTGCCAGCAGCTTTTCTGGAGAGAGTAGCAATCAGCCCCAGCATTTT | CASSFSGESSNQPQHF
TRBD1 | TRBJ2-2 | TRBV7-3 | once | TGTGCCAGCAGCTCATCTCCCGGGACAGCCGGGGAGCTGTTTTTT | CASSSSPGTAGELFF
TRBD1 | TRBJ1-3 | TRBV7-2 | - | TGTGCCAGCAGATCCTCGCCGGACAGGGCGCACACCATATATTTT | CASRSSPDRAHTIYF
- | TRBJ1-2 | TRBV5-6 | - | TGTGCCAGCAGCGGTGGACTGGGCTACACCTTC | CASSGGLGYTF
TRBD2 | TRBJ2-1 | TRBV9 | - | TGTGCCAGCAGCGTAGGCTCTAGCGGGAGCTCCTACAATGAGCAGTTCTTC | CASSVGSSGSSYNEQFF
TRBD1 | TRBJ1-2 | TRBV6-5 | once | TGTGCCAGCAGTTTGACAGGGAATGGCTACACCTTC | CASSLTGNGYTF
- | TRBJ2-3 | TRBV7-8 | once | TGTGCCAGCAGCTTAAATCCACAGCACACAGATACGCAGTATTTT | CASSLNPQHTDTQYF
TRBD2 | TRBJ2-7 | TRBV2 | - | TGTGCCAGCAGTGAAGCTGAGCGGGAGGAGTACTTC | CASSEAEREEYF
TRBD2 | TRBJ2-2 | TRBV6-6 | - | TGTGCCAGCAGTCCCTGGACTAGCGGGAGAGGGAGCACCGGGGAGCTGTTTTTT | CASSPWTSGRGSTGELFF
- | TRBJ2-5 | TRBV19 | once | TGTGCCAGTAGTATAGGGGCAGTAGTTGAGACCCAGTACTTC | CASSIGAVVETQYF
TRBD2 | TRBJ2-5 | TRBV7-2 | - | TGTGCCAGCAGCTTAGGCCCTCCTAGCGGTGCCCAAGAGACCCAGTACTTC | CASSLGPPSGAQETQYF
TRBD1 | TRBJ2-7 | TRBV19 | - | TGTGCCAGTAGTATACTAGGGACAGGGATTTACGAGCAGTACTTC | CASSILGTGIYEQYF
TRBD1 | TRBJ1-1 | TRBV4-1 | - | TGCGCCAGCAGCCAATCAACGGGACAGGCGAACACTGAAGCTTTCTTT | CASSQSTGQANTEAFF
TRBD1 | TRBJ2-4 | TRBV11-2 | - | TGTGCCAGCAGCTTAGGAGGAGGGACAGGAAGAGCCAAAAACATTCAGTACTTC | CASSLGGGTGRAKNIQYF
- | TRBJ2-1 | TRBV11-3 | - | TGTGCCAGCAGCGTCCGGGGAGGCAATGAGCAGTTCTTC | CASSVRGGNEQFF
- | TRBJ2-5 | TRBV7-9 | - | TGTGCCAGCAGCCCCCTAACTTACCAAGAGACCCAGTACTTC | CASSPLTYQETQYF
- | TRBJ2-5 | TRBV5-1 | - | TGCGCCAGCAGCCTGACTTACGACTTGGCCCAGTACTTC | CASSLTYDLAQYF
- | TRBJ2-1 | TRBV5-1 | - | TGCGCCAGCAGCTTGACAGGCGATGGCTACAACAATGAGCAGTTCTTC | CASSLTGDGYNNEQFF
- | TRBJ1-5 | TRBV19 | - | TGTGCCAGTAGTAAGAGAACAGAAGGTCAGCCCCAGCATTTT | CASSKRTEGQPQHF
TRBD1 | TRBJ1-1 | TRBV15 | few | TGTGCCACCAGCAGGGGTAGGACAGGAAATATGAACACTGAAGCTTTCTTT | CATSRGRTGNMNTEAFF
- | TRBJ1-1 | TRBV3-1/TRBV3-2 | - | TGTGCCAGCAGACGTAAGACAGACAACACTGAAGCTTTCTTT | CASRRKTDNTEAFF
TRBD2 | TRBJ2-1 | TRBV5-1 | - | TGCGCCAGCAGCCCTGGTGGGCGGGAGGTTGACTCCTACAATGAGCAGTTCTTC | CASSPGGREVDSYNEQFF
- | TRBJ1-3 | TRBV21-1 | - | TGTGCCAGCACCTTTCTCTGTGGAAACACCATATATTTT | CASTFLCGNTIYF
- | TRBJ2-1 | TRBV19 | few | TGTGCCAGTAGTATCGGCGGGACCTACAATGAGCAGTTCTTC | CASSIGGTYNEQFF
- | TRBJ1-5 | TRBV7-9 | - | TGTGCCAGCAGCTCGATCTATAGCAATCAGCCCCAGCATTTT | CASSSIYSNQPQHF
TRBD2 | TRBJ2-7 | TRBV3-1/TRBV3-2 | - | TGTGCCAGCAGTAGCGGGAGGGCCCTCTACGAGCAGTACTTC | CASSSGRALYEQYF
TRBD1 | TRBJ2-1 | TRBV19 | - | TGTGCCAGTAGTGCGGGGACAGGGTACAGCAATGAGCAGTTCTTC | CASSAGTGYSNEQFF
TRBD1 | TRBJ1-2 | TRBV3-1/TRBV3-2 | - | TGTGCCAGCAGCCAAGACCCTGACAGGGTCTATGGCTACACCTTC | CASSQDPDRVYGYTF
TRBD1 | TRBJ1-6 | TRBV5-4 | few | TGTGCCAGCAGCACAGGGGACAGGGTCGGATCACCCCTCCACTTT | CASSTGDRVGSPLHF
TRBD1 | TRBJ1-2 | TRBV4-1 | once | TGCGCCAGCAGCCCCGCCAGGGGGGAGGATGGCTACACCTTC | CASSPARGEDGYTF
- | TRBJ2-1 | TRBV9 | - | TGTGCCAGCAGCGTAGAGTTCAGCTCCTACAATGAGCAGTTCTTC | CASSVEFSSYNEQFF
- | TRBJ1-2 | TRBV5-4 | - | TGTGCCAGCAGTAAGGGGCGGATCTATGGCTACACCTTC | CASSKGRIYGYTF
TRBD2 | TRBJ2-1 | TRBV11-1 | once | TGTGCCAGCAGCTTAGAAAGCGGGAGTTTCAATGAGCAGTTCTTC | CASSLESGSFNEQFF
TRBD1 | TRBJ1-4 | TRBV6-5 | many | TGTGCCAGCAGTTGGGAGACAGGGGGCGCGGATGAAAAACTGTTTTTT | CASSWETGGADEKLFF
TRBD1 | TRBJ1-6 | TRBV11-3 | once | TGTGCCAGCAGCTGGGGACAGGACCCTTCACCCCTCCACTTT | CASSWGQDPSPLHF
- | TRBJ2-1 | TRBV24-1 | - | TGTGCCACCAGTGCCGCCACTAGGCCCGCCTACAATGAGCAGTTCTTC | CATSAATRPAYNEQFF
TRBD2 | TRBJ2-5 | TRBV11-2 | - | TGTGCCAGCAAGGCCGGACTAGCGGGAGGGTTGGAGACCCAGTACTTC | CASKAGLAGGLETQYF
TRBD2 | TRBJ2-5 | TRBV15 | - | TGTGCCACCAGGGGACTAGCGGGCAGTGGGAGAGAGACCCAGTACTTC | CATRGLAGSGRETQYF
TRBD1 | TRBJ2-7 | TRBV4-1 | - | TGCGCCAGCAGCCATCAAGGGACAGGGAGCTCCTACGAGCAGTACTTC | CASSHQGTGSSYEQYF
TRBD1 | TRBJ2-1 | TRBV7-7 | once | TGTGCCAGCAGCCCGGTAGACAGGGCGGGTGGGGATGAGCAGTTCTTC | CASSPVDRAGGDEQFF
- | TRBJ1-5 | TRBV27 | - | TGTGCCAGCAGTTTATCTGGCAGGGCTCGTCAGCCCCAGCATTTT | CASSLSGRARQPQHF
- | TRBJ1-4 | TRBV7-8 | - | TGTGCCAGCACCCGGGCAGACTTTAATGAAAAACTGTTTTTT | CASTRADFNEKLFF
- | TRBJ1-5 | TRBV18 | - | TGTGCCAGCTCACCTCTGTCAGGGCAAAGCAATCAGCCCCAGCATTTT | CASSPLSGQSNQPQHF